These 28 T cell receptor beta chains were sequenced from one sample in a study of identical twins. TCRdb re-derived calls from the 5' RACE reads in MiXCR, one entry per CDR3 protein. The sample lists 1.5 million to 2 million distinct CDR3 sequences, roughly 35% occurring once. Sequencing was carried out using cord blood. Source of these receptors: a newborn girl in good health.

This clonotype has only a few counts. The chain employs TRBV12-3 or TRBV12-4 and TRBJ2-7; TRBD1 might be the D (7 bases). This CDR3 has 18 amino acids. V was cut by 0 bases and J by 3 bases, with 21 bases left in between. In DNA, the CDR3 is TGTGCCAGCAGTTTAGCGCGGGGATCTGGCAGGGGGTTCTACGAGCAGTACTTC. As protein: CASSLARGSGRGFYEQYF.

This clonotype appeared a few times. This chain links TRBV28 with TRBJ2-4; 7 bases align to TRBD2. V lost 2 bases to trimming and J lost 6 bases; unmatched junction nucleotides: 4. CDR3 length: 14 amino acids. Germline V lookup: CDR1 MDHEN, CDR2 SYDVKM. CDR3 protein: CASSLGGVVNIQYF. For the CDR3, the DNA is TGTGCCAGCAGTTTAGGGGGGGTGGTAAACATTCAGTACTTC.

The genes are TRBV27 and TRBJ1-1, with 10 bases identical to TRBD1. J was trimmed by 4 bases and V by 6 bases; bases with no gene match: 5. This CDR3 region has 14 residues. CDR1 and CDR2 from the germline V gene are MNHEY and SMNVEV (reference sequence). CDR3 sequence: CASRSRQGATEAFF. The CDR3 DNA reads TGTGCCAGCAGGAGCCGACAGGGGGCCACTGAAGCTTTCTTT.

The chain is built from TRBV27 and TRBJ1-2, with D tentatively TRBD1 (5 bases). The CDR3 sequence is 13 residues long. The V end was cut by 3 bases, the J end by 3 bases, with 8 bases between. The germline V gene has CDR1 MNHEY and CDR2 SMNVEV (reference sequence). The CDR3 loop reads CASSLRQYYGYTF. The CDR3 region has the DNA TGTGCCAGCAGTTTGCGACAGTACTATGGCTACACCTTC.

This clonotype was detected many times. This chain connects TRBV11-2 to TRBJ2-1; 14 nucleotides agree with TRBD2. With V trimmed by 0 bases and J by 1 base, 2 bases remained unmatched. This CDR3 has 18 residues. Germline CDR1 SGHAT, CDR2 FQNNGV. CDR3 bases: TGTGCCAGCAGCTTAGAGGGGACTAGCGGGAGATCCTACAATGAGCAGTTCTTC. It yields the protein CASSLEGTSGRSYNEQFF.

This clonotype was seen a few times. The CDR3 nucleotides read TGTGCCAGCAGTGCCCCGGTGGTGGATACGCAGTATTTT. It encodes CASSAPVVDTQYF. The gene calls are TRBV6-1 and TRBJ2-3, with D uncertain. This CDR3 has 13 residues. Germline CDR1 MNHNS, CDR2 SASEGT. Trimming removed 4 bases at V and 6 bases at J, with 11 bases between.

This clonotype was counted a few times. The J gene is TRBJ1-1, the V gene TRBV5-4; no clear D. This CDR3 is built from 16 residues. Germline CDR1 is SGHNT and CDR2 is YYREEE (reference sequence). Trimming stripped 0 bases from V and 1 base from J, with 13 bases between. The CDR3 spells CASSLGPSGANTEAFF. For the CDR3, the DNA is TGTGCCAGCAGCTTGGGCCCCTCAGGTGCGAACACTGAAGCTTTCTTT.

The rearrangement links TRBV29-1 to TRBJ2-2, with D perhaps TRBD2 (7 bases). This CDR3 comprises 12 residues. Between the trimmed V and J ends, which lost 8 bases and 4 bases, there was a span of 11 bases. Per the germline V gene, CDR1 is SQVTM and CDR2 is ANQGSEA. The CDR3 nucleotides are TGCAGCTCGAGGGGGGGCACCGGGGAGCTGTTTTTT. It encodes CSSRGGTGELFF.

The genes are TRBV20-1 and TRBJ2-3; 9 bases agree with TRBD2. CDR3 length equals 16 residues. The V and J ends lost 3 bases and 0 bases, in that order; junction bases with no gene match: 7. CDR1 DFQATT and CDR2 SNEGSKA come from the germline V gene (reference sequence). CDR3 region: CSASKATSGSTDTQYF. CDR3 DNA: TGCAGTGCTAGCAAGGCGACTAGCGGAAGCACAGATACGCAGTATTTT.

The chain carries TRBV29-1 and TRBJ2-5; 8 bases agree with TRBD1. Matching the DNA end better, TRBJ2-7 makes the J call doubtful. Germline V gene lookup returns CDR1 SQVTM and CDR2 ANQGSEA. This CDR3 comprises 11 residues. CDR3 amino acids: CSVYGQGEQYF. The CDR3 nucleotides read TGCAGCGTCTACGGACAGGGCGAGCAGTACTTC.

The chain combines TRBV24-1 with TRBJ2-1; 14 bases match TRBD2. The J call may be incorrect, as the DNA end agrees better with TRBJ2-7. The CDR3 sequence is 18 residues long. Germline lookup yields CDR1 KGHDR and CDR2 SFDVKD. CDR3 sequence (DNA): TGTGCCACCAGTGCCACCGGGACTAGCGGGAGAGTATACAATGAGCAGTACTTC. This gives the protein CATSATGTSGRVYNEQYF.

This clonotype came up a few times. The V and J genes are TRBV28 and TRBJ1-2; D gene ambiguous. CDR1 is MDHEN, CDR2 SYDVKM, per germline. Deletions cut 3 bases from V and 3 bases from J, with 14 bases between. The CDR3 extends over 15 amino acids. CDR3 nucleotides: TGTGCCAGCAGTTTTGGGGAGAGGCTTTACTATGGCTACACCTTC. Amino acids: CASSFGERLYYGYTF.

The chain links TRBV4-1 to TRBJ2-1, with 11 bases that match TRBD2. V lost 1 base to trimming and J lost 3 bases; unmatched junction nucleotides: 5. CDR3 length equals 17 residues. Germline V gives CDR1 MGHRA, CDR2 YSYEKL. CDR3 protein: CASSQGFGTSGYNEQFF. The CDR3 region has the DNA TGCGCCAGCAGCCAAGGATTTGGGACTAGCGGCTACAATGAGCAGTTCTTC.

In its sample, this clonotype was seen once. V gene TRBV29-1 combines with J gene TRBJ2-7; 8 nucleotides line up with TRBD2. The better agreement between TRBJ2-5 and the DNA end casts doubt on the J call. The germline gives CDR1 SQVTM, CDR2 ANQGSEA. CDR3 length equals 14 residues. The CDR3 coding sequence is TGCAGCGTCAGATTAGCGGGGTTACAAGAGACCCAGTACTTC. Translating it yields CSVRLAGLQETQYF.

The rearrangement joins TRBV7-9 to TRBJ1-5; D is unclear. The CDR3 spans 16 residues. The V end was cut by 1 base, the J end by 4 bases, with 14 bases between. Germline V CDR1 and CDR2: SEHNR, FQNEAQ (reference sequence). DNA for the CDR3: TGTGCCAGCAGCTTAGTGTTGCCTCCCTGGAATCAGCCCCAGCATTTT. Its translation: CASSLVLPPWNQPQHF.

The gene calls are TRBV7-2 and TRBJ2-1; tentative D call: TRBD2 (6 bases). The V and J ends lost 3 bases and 8 bases respectively, with 14 bases between them. Germline values: CDR1 SGHTA, CDR2 FQGNSA. This CDR3 is 14 amino acids long. CDR3 sequence reads: CASSFPTRRHEQFF. The CDR3 bases are TGTGCCAGCAGCTTCCCGACTAGGAGGCATGAGCAGTTCTTC.

The V and J genes are TRBV13 and TRBJ2-7, with D maybe TRBD2 (6 bases). Trimming took off 5 bases at V and 6 bases at J, with 17 bases between the two ends. The germline gives CDR1 PRHDT, CDR2 FYEKMQ (reference sequence). CDR3 length equals 14 residues. The CDR3 loop reads CASSPAGRAVEQYF. Written as DNA, the CDR3 is TGTGCCAGCAGCCCCGCCGGGAGAGCTGTCGAGCAGTACTTC.

This chain joins TRBV6-5 and TRBJ1-2; 9 bases are a match to TRBD1. V was clipped by 1 base and J by 2 bases; unmatched bases: 11. The CDR3 totals 18 residues. Per germline, CDR1 MNHEY and CDR2 SVGAGI. CDR3 in DNA: TGTGCCAGCAGTTACTTAGCCCCGGGACAGGGCAACAACTATGGCTACACCTTC. Translation: CASSYLAPGQGNNYGYTF.

This clonotype was seen only a few times. The chain is built from TRBV7-2 and TRBJ2-7; TRBD2 matches at 10 bases. Germline CDR1 and CDR2: SGHTA and FQGNSA. V trimming: 8 bases; J trimming: 0 bases; junction bases outside the gene matches: 4. CDR3 length: 14 residues. CDR3 sequence reads: CASVAGGSSYEQYF. As DNA, the CDR3 is TGTGCCAGCGTAGCGGGAGGTTCCTCCTACGAGCAGTACTTC.

This clonotype has only a few counts. The chain combines TRBV12-3 or TRBV12-4 with TRBJ2-3; 8 positions agree with TRBD2. This CDR3 has 15 residues. Trimming cost V 6 bases and J 4 bases; bases outside gene matches: 9. In DNA form, the CDR3 reads TGTGCCAGCAGATGGGGCTCTAGCGGGCCAGATACGCAGTATTTT. Translation gives CASRWGSSGPDTQYF.

This clonotype was counted between two and nine times. The gene calls are TRBV6-5 and TRBJ1-1; D is unresolved. Germline CDR1 MNHEY, CDR2 SVGAGI. This CDR3 is built from 13 residues. V was trimmed by 2 bases and J by 5 bases, leaving 9 bases between them. The CDR3 here is CASSYAGQTEAFF. DNA of the CDR3: TGTGCCAGCAGTTACGCCGGTCAGACTGAAGCTTTCTTT.

This rearrangement joins TRBV21-1 to TRBJ2-1; TRBD1 is the table's D call, not checked against the DNA. TRBV21-1 counts as a pseudogene. The CDR3 spans 15 residues. CDR3 in amino acids: CASSKVGRTGFEQFF. The CDR3 DNA follows: TGTGCCAGCAGCAAAGTCGGGAGGACAGGGTTTGAGCAGTTCTTC.

This clonotype showed up just a few times. CDR3 in DNA: TGTGCCAGCAGTGTAGCCTATCAGCCCCAGCATTTT. Translating gives CASSVAYQPQHF. The chain is built from TRBV6-1 and TRBJ1-5, with no clear D. The germline CDR1 and CDR2 sequences are MNHNS and SASEGT. The V end was cut by 4 bases, the J end by 5 bases, with 6 bases between. This CDR3 contains 12 residues.

The rearrangement joins TRBV7-2 to TRBJ1-1, with D possibly being TRBD1 (5 bases). The V end was cut by 5 bases, the J end by 6 bases, with 19 bases between. This CDR3 has 15 amino acids. Germline V gene lookup returns CDR1 SGHTA and CDR2 FQGNSA. The CDR3 nucleotides read TGTGCCAGCAGCCCCAGCGGGCTGGGGACGTCTGAAGCTTTCTTT. This codes for CASSPSGLGTSEAFF.

This clonotype was counted at least ten times. The chain joins TRBV29-1 to TRBJ2-5, with D perhaps TRBD1 (6 bases). The CDR3 consists of 13 residues. V lost 4 bases, J lost 1 base, and 10 bases lay in between. The germline CDR1 and CDR2 sequences are SQVTM and ANQGSEA. The CDR3 sequence is CSVGGDTQETQYF. For the CDR3, the DNA is TGCAGCGTTGGTGGGGACACCCAAGAGACCCAGTACTTC.

In this sample, this clonotype turned up a few times. This chain joins TRBV10-2 and TRBJ2-3; 9 bases map to TRBD1. Germline trimming cut 4 bases from V and 0 bases from J; bases unmatched to any gene: 8. The germline CDR1 and CDR2 sequences are WSHSY and SAAADI. This CDR3 has 17 residues. The chain's CDR3 is CASSAIPGQGSTDTQYF. CDR3 DNA: TGCGCCAGCAGTGCCATTCCCGGACAGGGGAGCACAGATACGCAGTATTTT.

The J gene is TRBJ1-2, the V gene TRBV4-1; the D is unclear. The CDR3 length is 14 residues. V lost 3 bases and J 5 bases, leaving 13 bases between the germline ends. Germline CDR1 is MGHRA and CDR2 is YSYEKL. The CDR3 is CASSHRPTAYGYTF. The CDR3 DNA reads as TGCGCCAGCAGCCATAGACCCACAGCTTATGGCTACACCTTC.

The chain recombines TRBV12-3 or TRBV12-4 with TRBJ2-3; no definite D call. The CDR3 spans 12 residues. Between the trimmed V and J ends, which lost 6 bases and 4 bases, there was a span of 8 bases. This chain's CDR3 is CASRHVADTQYF. The CDR3 DNA is TGTGCCAGCAGACACGTGGCAGATACGCAGTATTTT.